Listed here are 27 T cell receptor beta chains from one sample, sequenced in a study of OX40 agonist ivuxolimab in advanced cancers. TCRdb's table, derived via immunoSEQ multiplex PCR, lists solely in-frame clones and lacks some. The sample carries about 48,000 clones, 75% to 85% recorded once. This specimen consisted of CD4+ or CD8+ T cells sorted from blood, obtained in a trial of the OX40 agonist ivuxolimab. These receptors were obtained from an adult with an advanced solid tumor such as melanoma, head and neck, liver or kidney cancer.

The chain employs TRBV6-1 and TRBJ1-5; D not certain. This CDR3 is built from 12 residues. Germline V gives CDR1 MNHNS, CDR2 SASEGT. The germline V and J ends were trimmed by 3 bases and 9 bases, with 9 bases remaining between them. Here the CDR3 DNA reads TGTGCCAGCAGTGATAGGAGCCCGCCCCAGCATTTT. It codes for CASSDRSPPQHF.

V gene TRBV30 combines with J gene TRBJ2-3, with D possibly TRBD2 on 5 matching bases. Germline assignment: CDR1 GTSNPN and CDR2 SVGIG (reference sequence). The CDR3 covers 16 residues. Trimming shortened V by 2 bases and J by 2 bases, and 17 bases separated the two germline ends. This chain's CDR3 is CAWSSGLLGATDTQYF. The DNA for the CDR3 is TGTGCCTGGAGTTCCGGACTGCTAGGAGCCACAGATACGCAGTATTTT. Together with reference TRBV30 and TRBJ2-3, the CDR3 gives the full variable domain: SQTIHQWPATLVQPVGSPLSLECTVEGTSNPNLYWYRQAAGRGLQLLFYSVGIGQISSEVPQNLSASRPQDRQFILSSKKLLLSDSGFYLCAWSSGLLGATDTQYFGPGTRLTVL.

V gene TRBV5-4 combines with J gene TRBJ1-2, with D perhaps matching TRBD1 (5 bases). Trimming took off 3 bases at V and 3 bases at J, with 12 bases between the two ends. Per the germline V gene, CDR1 is SGHNT and CDR2 is YYREEE (reference sequence). The CDR3 covers 14 residues. CDR3 coding DNA: TGTGCCAGCAGCTCTGGGGGGACCCACTATGGCTACACCTTC. Residues: CASSSGGTHYGYTF.

The chain has TRBV9 and TRBJ1-2, with D perhaps TRBD1 (5 bases). The V end lost 4 bases, the J end lost 7 bases, and 14 bases lay between the germline ends. CDR1 and CDR2 (germline): SGDLS, YYNGEE. The CDR3 loop spans 13 amino acids. The CDR3 region has the DNA TGTGCCAGCAGCCCCCGACAGTGGAGTGGCTACACCTTC. Protein product: CASSPRQWSGYTF.

The chain has TRBV21-1 and TRBJ1-1. TRBV21-1 is described as a pseudogene. This CDR3 is 15 amino acids long. The CDR3 sequence: CASSLRRGVITEAFF. The CDR3 DNA reads as TGTGCCAGCAGCCTTAGACGAGGGGTAATCACTGAAGCTTTCTTT.

V and J are TRBV5-1 and TRBJ2-3; the D is unclear. The CDR3 runs 13 residues. Trimming took off 2 bases at V and 0 bases at J, with 4 bases between the two ends. From germline, CDR1 is SGHRS and CDR2 YFSETQ. The CDR3 is CASSFLSTDTQYF. CDR3 in DNA: TGCGCCAGCAGCTTCCTTAGCACAGATACGCAGTATTTT.

The chain has TRBV11-3 and TRBJ2-5, with 12 bases matching TRBD2. The CDR3 contains 16 residues. V dropped 5 bases and J dropped 4; count of bases not matched to a gene: 8. Germline V gene sequence: CDR1 SGHNT, CDR2 YENEEA. The CDR3 spells CASSQRTSGVGETQYF. For the CDR3, the DNA is TGTGCCAGCAGCCAACGGACTAGCGGGGTTGGAGAGACCCAGTACTTC. Using reference TRBV11-3 and TRBJ2-5 for the parts outside the CDR3, the full variable domain is EAGVVQSPRYKIIEKKQPVAFWCNPISGHNTLYWYLQNLGQGPELLIRYENEEAVDDSQLPKDRFSAERLKGVDSTLKIQPAELGDSAVYLCASSQRTSGVGETQYFGPGTRLLVL.

The CDR3 loop reads CASSLDDRRGGSSYNEQFF. The CDR3 bases are TGTGCCAGCAGCTTAGATGACCGTCGCGGGGGGAGCTCCTACAATGAGCAGTTCTTC. The chain couples TRBV7-6 to TRBJ2-1, with 8 bases fitting TRBD2. The length of the CDR3 is 19 residues. The germline V gene encodes CDR1 SGHVS and CDR2 FNYEAQ. The V segment lost 1 base and the J segment 0 bases; nucleotides outside the gene matches: 11.

The V gene is TRBV5-8, the J gene TRBJ2-4; TRBD1 aligns across 7 bases. The CDR3 runs 17 residues. CDR1 and CDR2 (germline): SGHTS, YDEGEE. J lost 10 bases, V lost 2 bases, and 18 bases had no gene match. The DNA of the CDR3 is TGTGCCAGCAGCTTTACCTCCGGGACAGCCTCACAGGTGATTCAGTACTTC. This encodes CASSFTSGTASQVIQYF.

The chain joins TRBV4-3 to TRBJ2-5, with a weak D call TRBD1 (6 bases). Germline CDR1 reads LGHNA; CDR2 reads YSLEER. The CDR3 spans 16 residues. With 0 bases removed from V and 5 bases from J, the gap between germline ends came to 16 bases. CDR3 sequence (DNA): TGCGCCAGCAGCCAAGATGCCGGCAGGGGTTGGGAGACCCAGTACTTC. Its translation is CASSQDAGRGWETQYF.

The chain is built from TRBV9 and TRBJ1-1; 9 nucleotides line up with TRBD1. The CDR3 spans 17 residues. CDR1 is SGDLS, CDR2 YYNGEE, per germline. With V trimmed by 4 bases and J by 1 base, 11 bases remained unmatched. CDR3 in amino acids: CASSPHHGTGSNTEAFF. The CDR3 DNA is TGTGCCAGCAGCCCCCATCACGGGACAGGGTCGAACACTGAAGCTTTCTTT.

This clone was observed a handful of times. The chain employs TRBV7-2 and TRBJ2-2; 12 bases map to TRBD1. V shed 5 bases and J 6 bases; nucleotides not matched to a gene: 7. Looked up from germline, CDR1 is SGHTA and CDR2 is FQGNSA. This CDR3 has 16 residues. CDR3 sequence: CASSPRDRGPAGELFF. The CDR3 DNA sequence: TGTGCCAGCAGCCCCCGGGACAGGGGGCCTGCCGGGGAGCTGTTTTTT.

This chain uses TRBV9 with TRBJ2-3; 8 bases fit TRBD2. The CDR3 covers 15 residues. Germline CDR1 SGDLS, CDR2 YYNGEE. V lost 0 bases and J lost 1; bases outside the gene matches: 1. The CDR3 coding sequence is TGTGCCAGCAGCGTAGCGGGGGGGGGCACAGATACGCAGTATTTT. As protein: CASSVAGGGTDTQYF.

The J gene is TRBJ2-7, the V gene TRBV12-5; D possibly matches TRBD1 or TRBD2 (6 bases each). Germline CDR1 LGHNT, CDR2 FRNRAP. V dropped 7 bases and J dropped 3 bases, with 19 bases sitting between them. CDR3 size: 15 residues. The CDR3 DNA reads TGTGCTAGTGCCCCGGGGAGGCGGGACAACTACGAGCAGTACTTC. Translated: CASAPGRRDNYEQYF.

In DNA, the CDR3 is TGCGCCAGCAGCCAAGGAAGGACATTGAACACTGAAGCTTTCTTT. It is translated as CASSQGRTLNTEAFF. The rearrangement links TRBV4-1 to TRBJ1-1, with D perhaps matching TRBD1 (5 bases). V gave up 1 base and J gave up 0 bases, with 9 bases separating them. This CDR3 contains 15 residues. The germline gives CDR1 MGHRA, CDR2 YSYEKL.

This chain uses TRBV4-1 with TRBJ2-7; 8 nucleotides agree with TRBD1. Per the germline V gene, CDR1 is MGHRA and CDR2 is YSYEKL. Unmatched junction bases numbered 4, after V lost 4 bases and J lost 2 bases. This CDR3 contains 14 residues. CDR3 DNA sequence: TGCGCCAGCAGCCTCGGGGACAGGCCCTACGAGCAGTACTTC. This codes for CASSLGDRPYEQYF.

The CDR3 region has the DNA TGTGCCAGCAGCGTCTCCGGGACAGGGACCACTGAAGCTTTCTTT. This sequence encodes CASSVSGTGTTEAFF. This chain connects TRBV9 to TRBJ1-1, with TRBD1 identical over 9 bases. V gave up 2 bases and J gave up 4 bases; unmatched junction bases: 6. This CDR3 comprises 15 residues. In germline, CDR1 is SGDLS, CDR2 YYNGEE.

The chain couples TRBV4-2 to TRBJ1-6, with D perhaps TRBD1 (5 bases). V dropped 0 bases and J dropped 0 bases, with 12 bases sitting between them. Germline CDR1 LGHNA, CDR2 YNFKEQ. CDR3 size: 18 residues. Here the CDR3 DNA reads TGTGCCAGCAGCCAAGATCTAAGGGGAAGCTCCTATAATTCACCCCTCCACTTT. Translating gives CASSQDLRGSSYNSPLHF.

This chain joins TRBV11-3 and TRBJ2-2; D is uncertain. CDR1 SGHNT and CDR2 YENEEA come from the germline V gene. The CDR3 has 13 residues. V lost 6 bases, J lost 4 bases, and 9 bases lay in between. CDR3 residues: CASSFLSTGELFF. DNA of the CDR3: TGTGCCAGCAGTTTCCTCTCCACCGGGGAGCTGTTTTTT.

The table lists this clone with a few counts. The chain employs TRBV5-4 and TRBJ2-3, with TRBD1 identical over 7 bases. With V trimmed by 2 bases and J by 2 bases, 5 bases remained unmatched. The CDR3 runs to 15 residues. Germline lookup yields CDR1 SGHNT and CDR2 YYREEE (reference sequence). The CDR3 DNA follows: TGTGCCAGCAGCTTTTTACAGGGGAACACAGATACGCAGTATTTT. Encoded protein: CASSFLQGNTDTQYF.

The rearrangement links TRBV5-4 to TRBJ1-1; 9 bases are a match to TRBD1. The V gene end was trimmed by 4 bases and the J gene end by 5 bases; junction bases not matched to a gene: 6. Per germline, CDR1 SGHNT and CDR2 YYREEE (reference sequence). This CDR3 region has 14 residues. In DNA form, the CDR3 reads TGTGCCAGCAGCAGCCGGGACAGGGTAACTGAAGCTTTCTTT. It specifies CASSSRDRVTEAFF.

The chain has TRBV18 and TRBJ1-3, with a possible D match to TRBD1 (5 bases). Germline V gene lookup returns CDR1 KGHSH and CDR2 LQKENI. V lost 3 bases, J lost 4 bases, and 16 bases lay in between. CDR3 length equals 16 residues. Here the CDR3 reads CASSPHPTATGNTIYF. The CDR3 DNA sequence: TGTGCCAGCTCACCTCACCCGACAGCAACAGGAAACACCATATATTTT. The variable domain in full, completed from reference TRBV18 and TRBJ1-3, reads NAGVMQNPRHLVRRRGQEARLRCSPMKGHSHVYWYRQLPEEGLKFMVYLQKENIIDESGMPKERFSAEFPKEGPSILRIQQVVRGDSAAYFCASSPHPTATGNTIYFGEGSWLTVV.

The CDR3 sequence is CASSFGTGQDQPQHF. CDR3 bases: TGTGCCAGCAGCTTCGGGACAGGGCAAGATCAGCCCCAGCATTTT. The rearrangement links TRBV7-2 to TRBJ1-5; 9 bases agree with TRBD1. The germline V gene has CDR1 SGHTA and CDR2 FQGNSA. With V trimmed by 3 bases and J by 5 bases, 5 bases remained unmatched. This CDR3 has 15 residues. The whole variable domain, remainder taken from reference TRBV7-2 and TRBJ1-5, is GAGVSQSPSNKVTEKGKDVELRCDPISGHTALYWYRQSLGQGLEFLIYFQGNSAPDKSGLPSDRFSAERTGGSVSTLTIQRTQQEDSAVYLCASSFGTGQDQPQHFGDGTRLSIL.

The chain has TRBV6-5 and TRBJ1-6, with D possibly matching TRBD1 (5 bases). With 6 bases removed from V and 6 bases from J, the gap between germline ends came to 15 bases. The CDR3 has 15 residues. CDR1 is MNHEY and CDR2 is SVGAGI in the germline V gene. The CDR3 is CASRVGLGANSPLHF. The DNA for the CDR3 is TGTGCCAGCAGGGTGGGGTTAGGGGCTAATTCACCCCTCCACTTT.

This chain connects TRBV5-5 to TRBJ2-3, with TRBD2 matching 9 bases. There are 16 residues in the CDR3. Germline-derived CDR1 and CDR2 are SGHKS and YYEKEE (reference sequence). Trimming removed 0 bases from V and 6 bases from J; junction bases left unmatched: 8. The CDR3 DNA sequence: TGTGCCAGCAGCTTGGTAGGCGGGGGGGCCGGGGATACGCAGTATTTT. Its translation: CASSLVGGGAGDTQYF.

The V call is TRBV5-8, the J call TRBJ1-1; the D gene is possibly TRBD1 (5 bases). This CDR3 comprises 15 residues. Germline V gene sequence: CDR1 SGHTS, CDR2 YDEGEE. Trimming pared 0 bases from V and 1 base from J, leaving 10 bases between. The CDR3 DNA reads as TGTGCCAGCAGCTTGGAGGCCAGGGCGAACACTGAAGCTTTCTTT. Encoded protein: CASSLEARANTEAFF.

The rearrangement links TRBV20-1 to TRBJ2-2, with D hard to call. This CDR3 has 11 residues. V gave up 2 bases and J gave up 7 bases, with 5 bases separating them. CDR1 and CDR2 (germline): DFQATT, SNEGSKA (reference sequence). The CDR3 region is CSARTVGELFF. CDR3 nucleotides: TGCAGTGCTAGAACCGTCGGGGAGCTGTTTTTT.